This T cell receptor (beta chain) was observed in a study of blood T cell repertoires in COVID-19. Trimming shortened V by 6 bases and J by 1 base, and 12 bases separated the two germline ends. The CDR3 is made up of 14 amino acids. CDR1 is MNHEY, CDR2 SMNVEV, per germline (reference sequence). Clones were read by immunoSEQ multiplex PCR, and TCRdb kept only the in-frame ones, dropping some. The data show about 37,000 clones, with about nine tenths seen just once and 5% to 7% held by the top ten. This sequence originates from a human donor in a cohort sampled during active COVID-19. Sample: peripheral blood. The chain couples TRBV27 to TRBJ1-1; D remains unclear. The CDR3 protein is CASRSGERNTEAFF. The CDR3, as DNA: TGTGCCAGCAGGTCCGGGGAGAGGAACACTGAAGCTTTCTTT.